This T cell receptor beta chain was captured by sequencing in a study of blood T cell repertoires in COVID-19 (dated by TCRdb to the early 2020s). With regard to the full study: Collaborator samples came from the United States, Italy and Spain and covered acute and convalescent phases of COVID-19. The material from the prospective study consisted of cDNA or gDNA derived from T cells, B-cell-depleted T cells, or PBMCs. The dataset comprised deeply sampled blood TCRbeta repertoires from subjects exposed to, actively infected with, or recovered from COVID-19. The repertoires were released in a freely available public database intended as a resource for research on the immune response to SARS-CoV-2. The samples were drawn from the first 160 participants of the ongoing ImmuneRACE study and from roughly 1,300 subjects provided by 6 global collaborators. Nearly every sample came with metadata listing a de-identified subject ID, COVID-19 status, age in years and sex. Where HLA class I and class II types were available, the types were taken from metadata supplied by the sample provider, not from assay-based typing.

V loses 5 bases, J loses 0 bases, and the germline ends lie 13 bases apart. Via the germline V gene, CDR1 is MDHEN and CDR2 SYDVKM. Counted from cysteine to phenylalanine, this CDR3 has 15 amino acids. Only the CDR3 part of the read is kept: 45 bases, read in frame from the first base. The research as a whole found: How much clinical and demographic metadata was included differed by source and by participant, and the metadata was provided uncurated.

Whole blood was collected in K2EDTA tubes by collaborating institutions according to the institutions' own protocols. Collaborator samples were shipped for TCRbeta analysis as frozen whole blood, isolated PBMCs, or DNA extracted from either sample type. TCRbeta CDR3 regions were amplified from genomic DNA by means of the immunoSEQ Assay, a bias-controlled multiplex PCR. In the source study's methods: Within the assay, amplification of reference gene primers was used to estimate how many nucleated cells each sample contained. To quantify the absolute abundance of each unique TCRbeta CDR3 rearrangement, sequence reads were collapsed and filtered. Productive Simpson clonality was computed per sample as the square root of Simpson's diversity index over productive rearrangements. TCRdb re-hosts the immuneACCESS table, in-frame sequences only. Its copies lack some clones; in the studies checked, an unresolved V gene accounts for under half of them, and the cause for the rest is not known. For V, J and clone size, that table is used; D and trimming come from the DNA. This sample has over 300,000 clones in its table, and 85% to 90% of those were observed once. The biggest ten clones account for 6% to 7.5% of the sample.

To note about this clone: Its antigen has not been determined. No much larger clone is present one base from it, and per-base qualities are unavailable.

The specimen was peripheral blood. This sequence originates from a young man with active or convalescent COVID-19. The V gene is TRBV28 and the J gene is TRBJ1-2; a weak D assignment points to TRBD1 (5 bases agree). The nucleotides are TGTGCCAGCAGTCCACACAGGAGAACTAACTATGGCTACACCTTC. Its protein product is CASSPHRRTNYGYTF.